A selection of T cell receptor beta chains follows, all from one sample in a study of identical twins. TCRdb reanalysed the 5' RACE reads using MiXCR and keeps one entry per CDR3 protein. Among 470,000 or so distinct CDR3 sequences listed, approximately 24% were seen once. The sample was also linked to a second study, of T cells expressing NK-cell markers.

Specimen: CD4+ T cells sorted from blood. The source of these receptors is a woman under 30 in good health. Both conserved end residues are part of each CDR3. Each record gives: J gene, D gene, V gene, clone size, CDR3 DNA, CDR3 protein. D genes are given only for firm matches. Clone size is not always given. Where it is, it says once, few, many or a class for expanded clones.

j_call: TRBJ1-6; d_call: .; v_call: TRBV6-1; clone_size: .; cdr3_nt: TGTGCCAGCAGTGAAGCGGGCGGGAATGCTCACCTCCACTTT; cdr3_aa: CASSEAGGNAHLHF
j_call: TRBJ2-5; d_call: .; v_call: TRBV5-1; clone_size: .; cdr3_nt: TGCGCCAGCAGCTTGTTGGGGAAAGAGACCCAGTACTTC; cdr3_aa: CASSLLGKETQYF
j_call: TRBJ2-1; d_call: TRBD2; v_call: TRBV7-2; clone_size: few; cdr3_nt: TGTGCCAGCAGCTTCCGGACTAGCGGGAGATGGGAGCAGTTCTTC; cdr3_aa: CASSFRTSGRWEQFF
j_call: TRBJ2-1; d_call: TRBD2; v_call: TRBV4-3; clone_size: .; cdr3_nt: TGCGCCAGCAGCCAGGAAAGCGGGAGAGTCTACAATGAGCAGTTCTTC; cdr3_aa: CASSQESGRVYNEQFF
j_call: TRBJ2-7; d_call: .; v_call: TRBV2; clone_size: .; cdr3_nt: TGTGCCAGCAGTGAAGAGAGGTACGAGCAGTACTTC; cdr3_aa: CASSEERYEQYF
j_call: TRBJ2-7; d_call: TRBD2; v_call: TRBV20-1; clone_size: few; cdr3_nt: TGCAGTGCTAGAGATCCAGGGAGGGGCGCAAGCCGCGAGCAGTACTTC; cdr3_aa: CSARDPGRGASREQYF
j_call: TRBJ2-1; d_call: .; v_call: TRBV6-1; clone_size: few; cdr3_nt: TGTGCCAGCAGTGATTTCTCTTCGGTAGGCAATGAGCAGTTCTTC; cdr3_aa: CASSDFSSVGNEQFF
j_call: TRBJ1-1; d_call: .; v_call: TRBV4-1; clone_size: .; cdr3_nt: TGCGCCAGCAGCCAATACTCAGTGAACACTGAAGCTTTCTTT; cdr3_aa: CASSQYSVNTEAFF
j_call: TRBJ2-1; d_call: TRBD1; v_call: TRBV11-3; clone_size: few; cdr3_nt: TGTGCCAGCAGCATCGGAAGGGGGCGCGGTGAGCAGTTCTTC; cdr3_aa: CASSIGRGRGEQFF
j_call: TRBJ2-6; d_call: .; v_call: TRBV7-9; clone_size: few; cdr3_nt: TGTGCCTGCGGGGTTTCTGGGGCCAACGTCCTGACTTTC; cdr3_aa: CACGVSGANVLTF
j_call: TRBJ2-3; d_call: .; v_call: TRBV9; clone_size: few; cdr3_nt: TGTGCCAGCAGCGTGGGGGGCGCAGATACGCAGTATTTT; cdr3_aa: CASSVGGADTQYF
j_call: TRBJ1-1; d_call: .; v_call: TRBV5-1; clone_size: .; cdr3_nt: TGCGCCAGCAGCTTCGGGCAGCTCGATAACACTGAAGCTTTCTTT; cdr3_aa: CASSFGQLDNTEAFF
j_call: TRBJ1-4; d_call: .; v_call: TRBV3-1; clone_size: many; cdr3_nt: TGTGCCAGCAGCCAAGTCAGCAATGAAAAACTGTTTTTT; cdr3_aa: CASSQVSNEKLFF
j_call: TRBJ2-1; d_call: .; v_call: TRBV3-1; clone_size: few; cdr3_nt: TGTGCCAGCAGCCAAGGTACCGTGGGTGAGCAGTTCTTC; cdr3_aa: CASSQGTVGEQFF
j_call: TRBJ2-5; d_call: TRBD2; v_call: TRBV5-6; clone_size: few; cdr3_nt: TGTGCCAGCAGCTTCTCTAAGCGGGGAATCGAGACCCAGTACTTC; cdr3_aa: CASSFSKRGIETQYF
j_call: TRBJ2-7; d_call: .; v_call: TRBV6-1; clone_size: .; cdr3_nt: TGTGCCAGCAGTGAAGTAAGGGAGCAGTACTTC; cdr3_aa: CASSEVREQYF
j_call: TRBJ1-2; d_call: .; v_call: TRBV5-1; clone_size: .; cdr3_nt: TGCGCCAGCAGCTTGGGAGCAACAGGGCTTTGGGGCTACACCTTC; cdr3_aa: CASSLGATGLWGYTF
j_call: TRBJ2-2; d_call: TRBD2; v_call: TRBV5-1; clone_size: many; cdr3_nt: TGCGCCAGCAGCTTTGATAGCGGGGGGACCACCGGGGAGCTGTTTTTT; cdr3_aa: CASSFDSGGTTGELFF
j_call: TRBJ1-2; d_call: .; v_call: TRBV4-2; clone_size: .; cdr3_nt: TGTGCCAGCAGCCAAGAGGGACGTTCCTATGGCTACACCTTC; cdr3_aa: CASSQEGRSYGYTF
j_call: TRBJ2-4; d_call: .; v_call: TRBV23-1; clone_size: .; cdr3_nt: TGCGCCAGCAGTCAATCCCCTTTAAACATTCAGTACTTC; cdr3_aa: CASSQSPLNIQYF
j_call: TRBJ1-2; d_call: .; v_call: TRBV19; clone_size: .; cdr3_nt: TGTGCCAGTTTAGAGGGCGGAAACTATGGCTACACCTTC; cdr3_aa: CASLEGGNYGYTF
j_call: TRBJ2-3; d_call: .; v_call: TRBV5-1; clone_size: .; cdr3_nt: TGCGCCAGCAGCTTCGGCGGGTTTAGCACAGATACGCAGTATTTT; cdr3_aa: CASSFGGFSTDTQYF
j_call: TRBJ2-7; d_call: TRBD1; v_call: TRBV6-5; clone_size: .; cdr3_nt: TGTGCCAGCAGTTACTATACCGGGACAGGGGACCACGAGCAGTACTTC; cdr3_aa: CASSYYTGTGDHEQYF
j_call: TRBJ2-7; d_call: .; v_call: TRBV7-2; clone_size: few; cdr3_nt: TGTGCCAGCACCTTGGACCCAGGGGGGACGGGCGAGCAGTACTTC; cdr3_aa: CASTLDPGGTGEQYF
j_call: TRBJ2-1; d_call: TRBD1; v_call: TRBV7-8; clone_size: once; cdr3_nt: TGTGCCAGCAGCCCCAGACAGGGGTTGGATGAGCAGTTCTTC; cdr3_aa: CASSPRQGLDEQFF
j_call: TRBJ2-3; d_call: .; v_call: TRBV5-1; clone_size: few; cdr3_nt: TGCGCCAGCAGCTTGCGGCCTGCGAGGGGGACAGATACGCAGTATTTT; cdr3_aa: CASSLRPARGTDTQYF
j_call: TRBJ2-7; d_call: .; v_call: TRBV29-1; clone_size: .; cdr3_nt: TGCAGCGTTGTCGAGGTCCACGAGCAGTACTTC; cdr3_aa: CSVVEVHEQYF
j_call: TRBJ2-7; d_call: TRBD1; v_call: TRBV14; clone_size: .; cdr3_nt: TGTGCCAGCAGCCAGTACCCGGGACAGGGGGACGAGCAGTACTTC; cdr3_aa: CASSQYPGQGDEQYF
j_call: TRBJ2-1; d_call: .; v_call: TRBV29-1; clone_size: .; cdr3_nt: TGCAGCGCCTCGCGAGGGGCTGCAAATGAGCAGTTCTTC; cdr3_aa: CSASRGAANEQFF
j_call: TRBJ2-6; d_call: .; v_call: TRBV5-1; clone_size: few; cdr3_nt: TGCGCCAGCAGCTCCGGAGGGCCTGGGGCCAACGTCCTGACTTTC; cdr3_aa: CASSSGGPGANVLTF